The present entry profiles one T cell receptor beta chain with its context. These data belong to a study of T cells in Graves' hyperthyroidism and ophthalmopathy. Germline V lookup: CDR1 SNHLY, CDR2 FYNNEI. The CDR3 covers 15 residues. The ends were cut back, 7 bases at V and 1 base at J, with 13 bases in the middle. Researchers amplified the TCR beta CDR3 regions from RNA transcripts. During a first-round RT-PCR of the TCR CDR3, the HTBI primer set was used. TCRdb redid the calling of the multiplex PCR reads with MiXCR, one entry per CDR3 protein. The top ten clones hold 8% to 8.5% of a sample with a few hundred thousand distinct CDR3 sequences, around 42% of them seen once.

This clonotype was sampled from a woman aged 18-35 years with Graves' hyperthyroidism. V usage is TRBV2 and J usage is TRBJ2-2; D unclear. Sequences were obtained from peripheral blood or thyroid tissue (not recorded which). The CDR3 DNA is TGTGCCAGCAATACACGTCTATGGAACACCGGGGAGCTGTTTTTT. It codes for CASNTRLWNTGELFF.